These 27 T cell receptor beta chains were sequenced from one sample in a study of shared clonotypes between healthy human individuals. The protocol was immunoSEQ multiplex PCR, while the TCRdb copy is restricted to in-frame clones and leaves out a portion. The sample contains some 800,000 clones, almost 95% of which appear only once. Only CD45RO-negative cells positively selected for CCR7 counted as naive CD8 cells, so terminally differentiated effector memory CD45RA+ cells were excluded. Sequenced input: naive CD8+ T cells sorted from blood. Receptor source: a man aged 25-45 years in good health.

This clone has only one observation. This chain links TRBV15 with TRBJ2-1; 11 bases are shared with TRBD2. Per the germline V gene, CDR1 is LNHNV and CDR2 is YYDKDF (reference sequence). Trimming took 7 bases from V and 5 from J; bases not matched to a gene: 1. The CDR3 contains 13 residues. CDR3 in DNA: TGTGCCACCATGGGACTAGCGGACAATGAGCAGTTCTTC. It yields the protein CATMGLADNEQFF.

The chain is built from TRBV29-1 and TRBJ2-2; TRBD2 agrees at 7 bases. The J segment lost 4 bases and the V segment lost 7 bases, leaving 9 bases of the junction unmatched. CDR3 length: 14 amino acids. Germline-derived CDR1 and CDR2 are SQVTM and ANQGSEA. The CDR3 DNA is TGCAGCGCCGTCGGGACTACCAGCACCGGGGAGCTGTTTTTT. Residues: CSAVGTTSTGELFF.

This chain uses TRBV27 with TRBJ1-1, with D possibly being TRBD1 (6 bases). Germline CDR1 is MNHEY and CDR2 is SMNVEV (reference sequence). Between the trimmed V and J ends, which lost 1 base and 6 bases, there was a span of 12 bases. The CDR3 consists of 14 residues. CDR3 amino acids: CASSLYRASAEAFF. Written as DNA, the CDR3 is TGTGCCAGCAGTTTATACAGGGCTTCGGCTGAAGCTTTCTTT.

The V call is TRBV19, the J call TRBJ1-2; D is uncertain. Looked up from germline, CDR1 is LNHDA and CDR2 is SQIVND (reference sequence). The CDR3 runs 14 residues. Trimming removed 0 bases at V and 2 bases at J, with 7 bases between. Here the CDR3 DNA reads TGTGCCAGTAGTATAGAGGTCTTGAACTATGGCTACACCTTC. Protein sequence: CASSIEVLNYGYTF.

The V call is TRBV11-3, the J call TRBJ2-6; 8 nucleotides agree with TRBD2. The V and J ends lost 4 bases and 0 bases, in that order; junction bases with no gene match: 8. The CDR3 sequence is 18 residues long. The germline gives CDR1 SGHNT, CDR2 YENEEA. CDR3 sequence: CASSSETSVNSGANVLTF. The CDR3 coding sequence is TGTGCCAGCAGCTCTGAGACTAGCGTTAACTCTGGGGCCAACGTCCTGACTTTC.

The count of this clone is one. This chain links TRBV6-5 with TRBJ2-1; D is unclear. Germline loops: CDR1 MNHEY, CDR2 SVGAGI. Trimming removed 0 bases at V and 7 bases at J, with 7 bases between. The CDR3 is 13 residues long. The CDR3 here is CASSYSFGNEQFF. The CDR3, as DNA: TGTGCCAGCAGTTACTCATTCGGGAATGAGCAGTTCTTC.

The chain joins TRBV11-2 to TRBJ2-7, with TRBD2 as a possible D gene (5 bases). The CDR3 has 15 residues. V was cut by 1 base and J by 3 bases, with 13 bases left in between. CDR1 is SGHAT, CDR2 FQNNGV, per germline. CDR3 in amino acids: CASSLGRDYIYEQYF. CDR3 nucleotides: TGTGCCAGCAGCTTAGGCCGAGACTACATCTACGAGCAGTACTTC.

The CDR3 reads CASKTRLRLNEKLFF. The CDR3 DNA reads TGTGCCAGCAAGACCCGTCTACGCCTAAATGAAAAACTGTTTTTT. The chain carries TRBV6-1 and TRBJ1-4, with D unclear. Germline assignment: CDR1 MNHNS and CDR2 SASEGT. V lost 7 bases to trimming and J lost 5 bases, with 17 bases between them. CDR3 length: 15 residues.

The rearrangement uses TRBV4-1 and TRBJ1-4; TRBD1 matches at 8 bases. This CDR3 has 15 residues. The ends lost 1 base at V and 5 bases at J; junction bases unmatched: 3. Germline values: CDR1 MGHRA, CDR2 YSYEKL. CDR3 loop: CASSQGDRLNEKLFF. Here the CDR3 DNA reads TGCGCCAGCAGCCAAGGGGACAGGCTGAATGAAAAACTGTTTTTT.

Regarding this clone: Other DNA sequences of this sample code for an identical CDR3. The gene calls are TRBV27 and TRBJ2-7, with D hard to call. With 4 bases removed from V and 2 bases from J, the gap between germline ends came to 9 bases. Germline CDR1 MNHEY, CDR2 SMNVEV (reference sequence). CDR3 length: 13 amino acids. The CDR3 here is CASSSDPAYEQYF. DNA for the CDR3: TGTGCCAGCAGTTCGGACCCAGCCTACGAGCAGTACTTC.

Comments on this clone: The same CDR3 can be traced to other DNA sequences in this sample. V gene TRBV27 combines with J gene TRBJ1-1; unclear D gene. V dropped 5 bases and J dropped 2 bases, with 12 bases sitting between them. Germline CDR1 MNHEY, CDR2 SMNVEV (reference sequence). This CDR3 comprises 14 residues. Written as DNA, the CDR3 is TGTGCCAGCAGTCTAGGAACCCTAAACACTGAAGCTTTCTTT. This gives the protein CASSLGTLNTEAFF.

The CDR3 DNA reads as TGCAGCGGACTGGGAGGCTATGGCTACACCTTC. Its translation is CSGLGGYGYTF. This chain connects TRBV29-1 to TRBJ1-2; no firm D call. The V end was cut by 7 bases, the J end by 4 bases, with 10 bases between. The CDR3 runs to 11 residues. Germline CDR1 is SQVTM and CDR2 is ANQGSEA.

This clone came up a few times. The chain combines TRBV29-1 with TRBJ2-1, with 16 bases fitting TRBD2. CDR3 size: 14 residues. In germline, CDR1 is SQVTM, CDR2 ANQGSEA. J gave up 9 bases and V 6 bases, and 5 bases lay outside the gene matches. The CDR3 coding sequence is TGCAGCGTGGGGACTAGCGGGAGGGTTGGTGAGCAGTTCTTC. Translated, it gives CSVGTSGRVGEQFF.

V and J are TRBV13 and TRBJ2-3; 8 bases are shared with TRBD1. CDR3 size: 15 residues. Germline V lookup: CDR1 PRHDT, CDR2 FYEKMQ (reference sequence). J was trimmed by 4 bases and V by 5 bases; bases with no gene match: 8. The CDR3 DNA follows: TGTGCCAGCAGCGACCCAGGGGGCGACGCAGATACGCAGTATTTT. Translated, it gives CASSDPGGDADTQYF.

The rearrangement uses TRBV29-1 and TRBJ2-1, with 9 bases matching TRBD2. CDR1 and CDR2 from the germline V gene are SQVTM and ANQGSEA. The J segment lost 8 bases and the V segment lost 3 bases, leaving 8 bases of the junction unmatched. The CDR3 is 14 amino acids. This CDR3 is CSVEGLALGDEQFF. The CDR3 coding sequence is TGCAGCGTTGAGGGACTAGCCCTTGGGGATGAGCAGTTCTTC.

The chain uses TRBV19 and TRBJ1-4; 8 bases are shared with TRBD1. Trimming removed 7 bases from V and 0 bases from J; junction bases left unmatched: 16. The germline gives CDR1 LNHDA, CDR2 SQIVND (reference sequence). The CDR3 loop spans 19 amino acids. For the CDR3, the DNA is TGTGCCAGTATCAGGAAGGACAGGGTCTCGATGACAACTAATGAAAAACTGTTTTTT. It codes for CASIRKDRVSMTTNEKLFF.

CDR3 region: CASSRGHNQPQHF. DNA of the CDR3: TGTGCCAGCAGCCGGGGCCACAATCAGCCCCAGCATTTT. This sequence joins TRBV4-2 and TRBJ1-5; possible D gene TRBD1, 5 bases. The CDR3 contains 13 residues. Germline CDR1 LGHNA, CDR2 YNFKEQ. Trimming shortened V by 4 bases and J by 3 bases, and 7 bases separated the two germline ends.

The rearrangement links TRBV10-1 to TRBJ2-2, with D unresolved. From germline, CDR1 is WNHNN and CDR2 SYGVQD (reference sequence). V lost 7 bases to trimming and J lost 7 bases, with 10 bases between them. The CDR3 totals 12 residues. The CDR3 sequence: CASTSGDGELFF. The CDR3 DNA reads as TGCGCCAGCACTTCGGGTGACGGGGAGCTGTTTTTT.

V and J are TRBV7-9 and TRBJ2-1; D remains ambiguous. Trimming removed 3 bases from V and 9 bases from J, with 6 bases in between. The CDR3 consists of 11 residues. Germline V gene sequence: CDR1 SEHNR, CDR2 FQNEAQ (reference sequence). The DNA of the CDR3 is TGTGCCAGCAGCTTCCCAAGTGAGCAGTTCTTC. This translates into CASSFPSEQFF.

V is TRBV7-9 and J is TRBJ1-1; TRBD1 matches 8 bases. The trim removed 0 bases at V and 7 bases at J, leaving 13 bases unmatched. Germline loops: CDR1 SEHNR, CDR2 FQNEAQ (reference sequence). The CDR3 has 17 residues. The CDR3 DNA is TGTGCCAGCAGCTTAGCGCCGACAGGGGACAAGGGGGGTGAAGCTTTCTTT. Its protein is CASSLAPTGDKGGEAFF. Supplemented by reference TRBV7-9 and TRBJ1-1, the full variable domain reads DTGVSQNPRHKITKRGQNVTFRCDPISEHNRLYWYRQTLGQGPEFLTYFQNEAQLEKSRLLSDRFSAERPKGSFSTLEIQRTEQGDSAMYLCASSLAPTGDKGGEAFFGQGTRLTVV.

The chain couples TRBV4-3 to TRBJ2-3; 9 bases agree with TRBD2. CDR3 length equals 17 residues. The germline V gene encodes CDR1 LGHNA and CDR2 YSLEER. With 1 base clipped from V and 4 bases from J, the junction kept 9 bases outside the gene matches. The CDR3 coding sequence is TGCGCCAGCAGCCAAGGGGTAGCGGGAGTGGGCGCAGATACGCAGTATTTT. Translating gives CASSQGVAGVGADTQYF.

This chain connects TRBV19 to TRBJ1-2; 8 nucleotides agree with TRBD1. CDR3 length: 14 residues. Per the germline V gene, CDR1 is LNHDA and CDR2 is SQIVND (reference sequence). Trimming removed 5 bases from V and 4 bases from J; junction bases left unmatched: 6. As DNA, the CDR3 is TGTGCCAGTAGTGTCCGGACAGGGAGCTATGGCTACACCTTC. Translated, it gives CASSVRTGSYGYTF.

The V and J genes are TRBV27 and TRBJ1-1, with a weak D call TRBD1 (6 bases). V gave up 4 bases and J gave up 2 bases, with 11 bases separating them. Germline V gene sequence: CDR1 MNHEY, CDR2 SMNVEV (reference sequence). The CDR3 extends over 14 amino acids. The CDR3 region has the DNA TGTGCCAGCAGTTGGGGGCAGCTTAACACTGAAGCTTTCTTT. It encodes CASSWGQLNTEAFF.

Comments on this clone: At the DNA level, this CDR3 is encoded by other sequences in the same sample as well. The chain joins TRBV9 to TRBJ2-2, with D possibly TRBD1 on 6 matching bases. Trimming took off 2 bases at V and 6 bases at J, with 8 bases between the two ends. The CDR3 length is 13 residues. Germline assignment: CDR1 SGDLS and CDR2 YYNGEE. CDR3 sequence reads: CASSVEGAGELFF. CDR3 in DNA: TGTGCCAGCAGCGTTGAGGGGGCCGGGGAGCTGTTTTTT.

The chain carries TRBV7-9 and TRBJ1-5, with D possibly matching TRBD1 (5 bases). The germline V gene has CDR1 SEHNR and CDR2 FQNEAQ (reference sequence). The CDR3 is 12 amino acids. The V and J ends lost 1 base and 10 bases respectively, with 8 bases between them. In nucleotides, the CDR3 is TGTGCCAGCAGCTTAGGGGGGGATCCCCAGCATTTT. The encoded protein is CASSLGGDPQHF.

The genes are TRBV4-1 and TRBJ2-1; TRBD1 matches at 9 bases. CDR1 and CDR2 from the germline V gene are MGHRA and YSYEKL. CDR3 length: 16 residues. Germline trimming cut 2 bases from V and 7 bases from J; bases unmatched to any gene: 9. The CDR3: CASSQSPGQGGNEQFF. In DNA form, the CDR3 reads TGCGCCAGCAGCCAATCGCCGGGACAGGGTGGAAATGAGCAGTTCTTC.

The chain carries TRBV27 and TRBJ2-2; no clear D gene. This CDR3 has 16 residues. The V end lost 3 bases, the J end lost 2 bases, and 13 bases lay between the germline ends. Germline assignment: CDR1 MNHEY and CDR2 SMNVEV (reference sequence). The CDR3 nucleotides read TGTGCCAGCAGTTTTGCGGTGTGGGGAAACACCGGGGAGCTGTTTTTT. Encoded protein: CASSFAVWGNTGELFF.